This TCR beta chain was identified in a study of blood T cell repertoires in COVID-19. The overall study: Spain, Italy and the United States supplied samples that represented acute and convalescent COVID-19. Nucleic acid was either cDNA or gDNA, and it came from T cells, B-cell-depleted T cells, or PBMCs.

In the authors' workflow: Reference gene primer amplification yielded estimated nucleated cell counts. TCRdb's table, derived via immunoSEQ multiplex PCR, lists solely in-frame clones and lacks some. Clone size and V and J calls were adopted from that table, with D and trimming inferred from the DNA. Of 180,000 or so clones in the sample, over 75% were seen once. Germline CDR1 MNHEY, CDR2 SVGAGI. The CDR3 contains 16 residues. With 0 bases clipped from V and 7 bases from J, the junction kept 10 bases outside the gene matches. The receptor was derived from a woman older than 75 with acute or convalescent COVID-19. This rearrangement joins TRBV6-5 to TRBJ1-2; TRBD1 agrees at 8 bases. Sequenced sample: peripheral blood. Written as DNA, the CDR3 is TGTGCCAGCAGTTACTCGTTTTCAGGGGGCGCCGGTGGCTACACCTTC. It encodes CASSYSFSGGAGGYTF.